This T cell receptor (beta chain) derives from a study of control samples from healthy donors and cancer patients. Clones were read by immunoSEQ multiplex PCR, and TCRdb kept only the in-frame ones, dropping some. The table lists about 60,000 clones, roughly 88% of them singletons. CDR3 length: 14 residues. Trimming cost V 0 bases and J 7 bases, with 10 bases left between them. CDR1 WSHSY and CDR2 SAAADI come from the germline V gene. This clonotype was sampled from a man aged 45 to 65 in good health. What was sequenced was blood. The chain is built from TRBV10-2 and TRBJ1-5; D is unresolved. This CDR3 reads CASSESGRTQPQHF. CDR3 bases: TGCGCCAGCAGTGAGTCGGGGAGGACCCAGCCCCAGCATTTT.